This TCR beta chain appears in the sequencing data of a study of cytomegalovirus exposure and HLA in healthy donors. About the research overall: HLA-typed donors contributed some 85 million unique TCRs, which were held in an early data release.

Regarding the study as a whole: Per a prior analysis, the majority of TCR beta V segments were productive roughly 90% or roughly 30% of the time. Later on, a genetic analysis was performed. It linked a missense variant in DCLRE1C with V- and J-gene trimming of TCR beta.

Germline V gene data show CDR1 as MGHRA and CDR2 as YSYEKL. The CDR3 consists of 16 residues. Deletions cut 0 bases from V and 8 bases from J, with 16 bases between. Healthy bone marrow donors supplied every sample. This clone was seen a few times. Its target is not known. The study ran its PCR with 60 Vbeta and 13 Jbeta primers. Libraries were prepared by immunoSEQ multiplex PCR; TCRdb keeps only in-frame clonotypes and omits some of them. The data show 120,000 or so clones, with approximately 79% seen just once and 3.5% to 4.5% held by the top ten. The chain combines TRBV4-1 with TRBJ1-4, with D maybe TRBD1 (5 bases). The TCR sequence derives from a man aged 30 to 45 in good health and CMV-seronegative. The sequencing sample was made of PBMCs. The DNA of the CDR3 is TGCGCCAGCAGCCAAGATGATTTCGGGACTCGCGAAAAACTGTTTTTT. Translation gives CASSQDDFGTREKLFF.